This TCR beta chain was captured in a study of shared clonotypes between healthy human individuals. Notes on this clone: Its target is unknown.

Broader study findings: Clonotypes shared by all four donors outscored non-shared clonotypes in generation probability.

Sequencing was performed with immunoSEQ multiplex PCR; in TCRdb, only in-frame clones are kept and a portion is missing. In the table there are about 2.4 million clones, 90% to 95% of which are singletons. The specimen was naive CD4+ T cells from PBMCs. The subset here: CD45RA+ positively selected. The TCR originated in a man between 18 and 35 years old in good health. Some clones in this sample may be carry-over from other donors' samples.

CDR3 nucleotides: TGCAGCGTTGAAATCCGGGAGGGGCCACTCTACGAGCAGTACTTC. It is translated as CSVEIREGPLYEQYF. The chain employs TRBV29-1 and TRBJ2-7, with 8 bases matching TRBD2. Germline CDR1 is SQVTM and CDR2 is ANQGSEA. The V segment lost 2 bases and the J segment 3 bases; nucleotides outside the gene matches: 9. The CDR3 consists of 15 residues.